The subject of this entry is one T cell receptor (beta chain). Its specificity is not known. V gave up 3 bases and J gave up 0 bases, with 14 bases separating them. CDR1 and CDR2 (germline): MDHEN, SYDVKM. The CDR3 sequence is 16 residues long. Every donor was a healthy person donating bone marrow. The sample belongs to a study of cytomegalovirus exposure and HLA in healthy donors. Study-wide points: The study put around 180 TCR beta chains on its list as cytomegalovirus-associated. An apparent linkage of common viral pathogens to several of the most significant clusters emerged in a later analysis. Reports indicated that the classifier achieved high specificity and sensitivity in diagnosing cytomegalovirus status.

The PCR was carried out with 60 Vbeta primers and 13 Jbeta primers. Clones were sequenced by immunoSEQ multiplex PCR, and TCRdb holds only the in-frame ones, with some missing. The sample contains approximately 180,000 clones, 82% of which appear only once. Sequenced sample: PBMCs. The clonotype comes from a woman younger than 30 in good health and CMV-seronegative. The chain is built from TRBV28 and TRBJ1-2; TRBD1 might be the D (6 bases). CDR3 bases: TGTGCCAGCAGTTTGACAGGTCGAGATTCTAACTATGGCTACACCTTC. As protein: CASSLTGRDSNYGYTF.